One and the same sample provided the 20 T cell receptor beta chains below, sequenced in a study of OX40 agonist ivuxolimab in advanced cancers. Assay: immunoSEQ multiplex PCR; the TCRdb copy retains only in-frame clones and omits some. The sample lists tens of thousands of clones; roughly nine tenths were seen once. The sample in question was CD4+ or CD8+ T cells sorted from blood, obtained in a trial of the OX40 agonist ivuxolimab. The source of these receptors is an adult with an advanced solid tumor such as melanoma, head and neck, liver or kidney cancer.

The rearrangement links TRBV5-4 to TRBJ1-1, with TRBD1 matching over 8 bases. Germline V gene data show CDR1 as SGHNT and CDR2 as YYREEE (reference sequence). CDR3 length equals 15 residues. Trimming cost V 2 bases and J 5 bases; bases outside gene matches: 8. CDR3 bases: TGTGCCAGCAGCTTTGGGCAGGGGGCGCGGACTGAAGCTTTCTTT. Protein product: CASSFGQGARTEAFF.

The chain uses TRBV7-6 and TRBJ2-3, with D perhaps given as TRBD1 or TRBD2 (5 bases each). Germline loops: CDR1 SGHVS, CDR2 FNYEAQ. CDR3 size: 15 residues. V lost 5 bases, J lost 5 bases, and 17 bases lay in between. The CDR3 DNA reads as TGTGCCAGCAGCATGACGGGACCCCTGGGAGATACGCAGTATTTT. Amino acid sequence: CASSMTGPLGDTQYF.

This chain links TRBV7-8 with TRBJ1-3; 7 nucleotides match TRBD1. Germline loops: CDR1 SGHVS, CDR2 FQNEAQ. V lost 2 bases and J lost 3; bases outside the gene matches: 1. The CDR3 runs 14 residues. Here the CDR3 DNA reads TGTGCCAGCAGCTTACGACAGGGTGGAAACACCATATATTTT. Translated: CASSLRQGGNTIYF.

This chain joins TRBV7-2 and TRBJ1-6; D perhaps matches TRBD1 (5 bases). Trimming shortened V by 4 bases and J by 3 bases, and 16 bases separated the two germline ends. The CDR3 runs 17 residues. Germline CDR1 and CDR2: SGHTA and FQGNSA. The DNA of the CDR3 is TGTGCCAGCAGCTCGGGACGGAGAAACCGCTATAATTCACCCCTCCACTTT. Translation gives CASSSGRRNRYNSPLHF.

The CDR3 nucleotides read TGTGCCAGCAGTTTACCGGGCAGGCAGTACTTC. This encodes CASSLPGRQYF. The chain couples TRBV28 to TRBJ2-7; D remains unclear. Trimming shortened V by 2 bases and J by 9 bases, and 8 bases separated the two germline ends. The CDR3 covers 11 residues. Looked up from germline, CDR1 is MDHEN and CDR2 is SYDVKM.

The genes are TRBV5-5 and TRBJ1-4; 10 nucleotides line up with TRBD1. J gave up 3 bases and V 3 bases, and 5 bases lay outside the gene matches. The CDR3 has 16 amino acids. CDR1 SGHKS and CDR2 YYEKEE come from the germline V gene (reference sequence). Here the CDR3 reads CASSWGDRGANEKLFF. The CDR3 nucleotides read TGTGCCAGCAGCTGGGGGGACAGGGGAGCTAATGAAAAACTGTTTTTT.

This chain links TRBV27 with TRBJ1-5; TRBD1 matches at 9 bases. Germline V gives CDR1 MNHEY, CDR2 SMNVEV (reference sequence). Losses at the gene ends were 7 bases for V and 4 bases for J; bases not matched to a gene: 5. The CDR3 runs to 14 residues. CDR3 coding DNA: TGTGCCAGCACGGGACAGGGCCCTAATCAGCCCCAGCATTTT. Residues: CASTGQGPNQPQHF.

The rearrangement uses TRBV19 and TRBJ1-2; D not resolved. Germline V gives CDR1 LNHDA, CDR2 SQIVND (reference sequence). V was shortened by 9 bases and J by 4 bases, with 18 bases between the two germline ends. The CDR3 contains 14 residues. In DNA form, the CDR3 reads TGTGCCAGATTGGGGATGCAGGAAATCTATGGCTACACCTTC. Its protein is CARLGMQEIYGYTF.

The chain carries TRBV10-3 and TRBJ2-7; D not resolved. Germline loops: CDR1 ENHRY, CDR2 SYGVKD. Trimming pared 0 bases from V and 3 bases from J, leaving 15 bases between. The CDR3 consists of 16 residues. The CDR3 DNA is TGTGCCATCAGTGAGTCTCAGCTAAGCCCCCTCTACGAGCAGTACTTC. This translates into CAISESQLSPLYEQYF.

The V gene is TRBV5-6, the J gene TRBJ2-5; D gene unclear. V was trimmed by 4 bases and J by 5 bases, leaving 9 bases between them. This CDR3 region has 12 residues. CDR1 SGHDT and CDR2 YYEEEE come from the germline V gene. The CDR3 sequence: CASSLSSETQYF. Here the CDR3 DNA reads TGTGCCAGCAGCCTCTCGTCCGAGACCCAGTACTTC.

The genes are TRBV7-2 and TRBJ1-1, with D perhaps matching TRBD1 (6 bases). Germline V gives CDR1 SGHTA, CDR2 FQGNSA. The CDR3 is made up of 14 amino acids. Trimming took 7 bases from V and 5 from J, leaving 17 bases between them. CDR3 sequence reads: CASTLTGMWTEAFF. As DNA, the CDR3 is TGTGCCAGCACCCTTACAGGGATGTGGACTGAAGCTTTCTTT. Based on the CDR3 plus reference TRBV7-2 and TRBJ1-1, the full variable domain is GAGVSQSPSNKVTEKGKDVELRCDPISGHTALYWYRQSLGQGLEFLIYFQGNSAPDKSGLPSDRFSAERTGGSVSTLTIQRTQQEDSAVYLCASTLTGMWTEAFFGQGTRLTVV.

The CDR3 is CASLLAGSTDTQYF. The CDR3 DNA reads as TGTGCCAGCCTTCTAGCGGGAAGCACAGATACGCAGTATTTT. The chain combines TRBV28 with TRBJ2-3; 9 bases align to TRBD2. This CDR3 contains 14 residues. CDR1 is MDHEN and CDR2 is SYDVKM in the germline V gene. Losses at the gene ends were 8 bases for V and 0 bases for J; bases not matched to a gene: 3.

The chain joins TRBV30 to TRBJ1-5; 9 bases agree with TRBD1. Germline CDR1 GTSNPN, CDR2 SVGIG (reference sequence). The CDR3 is 15 residues long. Trimming took 3 bases from V and 6 from J; bases not matched to a gene: 9. The CDR3 reads CAWSAGTGFFQPQHF. The CDR3 nucleotides are TGTGCCTGGAGCGCCGGGACAGGGTTTTTTCAGCCCCAGCATTTT.

The V and J genes are TRBV7-3 and TRBJ2-3; TRBD2 is a possible D gene (6 bases). Trimming removed 5 bases from V and 0 bases from J, with 24 bases in between. Germline V gene lookup returns CDR1 SGHTA and CDR2 FQGTGA. This CDR3 is 19 amino acids long. CDR3 amino acids: CASSPASAGSVSSTDTQYF. In nucleotides, the CDR3 is TGTGCCAGCAGCCCCGCATCGGCCGGGAGCGTCTCTAGCACAGATACGCAGTATTTT.

This chain joins TRBV7-2 and TRBJ2-7; tentatively, D is TRBD2 (5 bases). The CDR3 loop spans 15 amino acids. CDR1 SGHTA and CDR2 FQGNSA come from the germline V gene. Trimming cost V 0 bases and J 4 bases, with 13 bases left between them. The CDR3 bases are TGTGCCAGCAGCTTAGCGCTCGGACTCGAGTACGAGCAGTACTTC. Translating gives CASSLALGLEYEQYF.

J is TRBJ2-1 and V is TRBV18, with 11 bases aligning to TRBD1. The CDR3 covers 15 residues. V trimming: 3 bases; J trimming: 4 bases; junction bases outside the gene matches: 2. Germline lookup yields CDR1 KGHSH and CDR2 LQKENI. CDR3 sequence (DNA): TGTGCCAGCTCACCCGGGACAGGGGGGTACAATGAGCAGTTCTTC. Translation gives CASSPGTGGYNEQFF.

This clone has more than one count but fewer than ten. The chain recombines TRBV7-9 with TRBJ2-7; TRBD1 might be the D (7 bases). This CDR3 is 14 amino acids long. Trimming took 5 bases from V and 1 from J, leaving 12 bases between them. Germline lookup yields CDR1 SEHNR and CDR2 FQNEAQ (reference sequence). CDR3 amino acids: CASSQGGQSYEQYF. CDR3 nucleotide sequence: TGTGCCAGCAGCCAGGGGGGACAATCCTACGAGCAGTACTTC. Combining the CDR3 with reference TRBV7-9 and TRBJ2-7 gives the whole variable domain DTGVSQNPRHKITKRGQNVTFRCDPISEHNRLYWYRQTLGQGPEFLTYFQNEAQLEKSRLLSDRFSAERPKGSFSTLEIQRTEQGDSAMYLCASSQGGQSYEQYFGPGTRLTVT.

The sample holds a few counts of this clone. The gene calls are TRBV6-1 and TRBJ2-1; TRBD2 matches at 8 bases. V was clipped by 3 bases and J by 4 bases; unmatched bases: 8. Germline CDR1 and CDR2: MNHNS and SASEGT. This CDR3 region has 16 residues. The CDR3 DNA reads TGTGCCAGCAGTGATTTTTCCGGGAGGGGTTACAATGAGCAGTTCTTC. It translates to CASSDFSGRGYNEQFF.

V is TRBV6-6 and J is TRBJ1-2; a weak D match, TRBD1 (6 bases). From germline, CDR1 is MNHNY and CDR2 SVGAGI (reference sequence). This CDR3 is built from 13 residues. V was pared by 6 bases and J by 8 bases, with 16 bases between. This chain's CDR3 is CASRQGSGFGYTF. The CDR3 coding sequence is TGTGCCAGCAGACAGGGTTCCGGGTTCGGCTACACCTTC.

About this clone: The sample holds other DNA sequences that translate to the same CDR3. The chain joins TRBV5-1 to TRBJ2-5; the D gene is possibly TRBD2 (6 bases). The ends were cut back, 2 bases at V and 4 bases at J, with 9 bases in the middle. CDR1 and CDR2 from the germline V gene are SGHRS and YFSETQ. The CDR3 covers 13 residues. CDR3 DNA: TGCGCCAGCAGCTTAGGGACTGGAGAGACCCAGTACTTC. It encodes CASSLGTGETQYF.